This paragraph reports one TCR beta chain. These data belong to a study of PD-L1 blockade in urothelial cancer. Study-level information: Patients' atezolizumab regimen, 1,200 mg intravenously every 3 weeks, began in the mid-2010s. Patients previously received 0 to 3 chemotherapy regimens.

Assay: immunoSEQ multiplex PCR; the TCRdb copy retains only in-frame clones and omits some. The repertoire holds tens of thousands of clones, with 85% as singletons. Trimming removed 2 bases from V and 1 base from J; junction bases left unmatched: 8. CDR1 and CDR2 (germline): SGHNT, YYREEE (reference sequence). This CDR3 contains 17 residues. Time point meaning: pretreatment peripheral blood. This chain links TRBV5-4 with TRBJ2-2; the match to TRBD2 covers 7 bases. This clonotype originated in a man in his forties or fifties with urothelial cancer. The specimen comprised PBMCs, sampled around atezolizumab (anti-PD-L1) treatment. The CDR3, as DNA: TGTGCCAGCAGCTTAGGAGGGAGGGCCGGGAACACCGGGGAGCTGTTTTTT. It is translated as CASSLGGRAGNTGELFF.